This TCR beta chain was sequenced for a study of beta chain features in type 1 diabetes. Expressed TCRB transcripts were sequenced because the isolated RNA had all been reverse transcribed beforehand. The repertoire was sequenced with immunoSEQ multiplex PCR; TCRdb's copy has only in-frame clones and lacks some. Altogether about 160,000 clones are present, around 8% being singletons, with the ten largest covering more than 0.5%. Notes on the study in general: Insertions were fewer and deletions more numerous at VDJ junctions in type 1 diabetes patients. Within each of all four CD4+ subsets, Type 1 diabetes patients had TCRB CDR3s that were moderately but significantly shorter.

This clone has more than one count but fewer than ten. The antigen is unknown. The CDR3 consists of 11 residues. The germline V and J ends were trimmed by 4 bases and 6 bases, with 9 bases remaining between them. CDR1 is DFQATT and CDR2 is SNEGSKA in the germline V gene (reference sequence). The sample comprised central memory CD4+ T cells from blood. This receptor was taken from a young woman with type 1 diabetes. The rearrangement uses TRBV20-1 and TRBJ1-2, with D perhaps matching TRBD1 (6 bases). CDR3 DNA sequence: TGCAGTGCTACGCAGGGGAATGGCTACACCTTC. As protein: CSATQGNGYTF.